A selection of T cell receptor beta chains follows, all from one sample in a study of cytomegalovirus exposure and HLA in healthy donors. Method: immunoSEQ multiplex PCR; TCRdb's copy keeps in-frame clones and lacks some. The sample has approximately 75,000 clones; 60% to 75% are singletons. The source material was PBMCs. Every receptor here comes from a man aged 40-55 years in good health and CMV-seropositive. The CDR3 runs from the conserved cysteine through the conserved F or W. A D gene is named only where the DNA matches it firmly. Only part of the rows carry a size: once, few, many, or a class if the clone is expanded.

D	size	V	J	CDR3	DNA
TRBD1	few	TRBV30	TRBJ1-2	CACGAGGLYGYTF	TGTGCCTGTGGGGCAGGGGGGCTATATGGCTACACCTTC
TRBD1	few	TRBV6-6	TRBJ1-1	CASSSTGRNTEAFF	TGTGCCAGCAGTTCGACAGGGAGGAACACTGAAGCTTTCTTT
.	.	TRBV5-5	TRBJ2-7	CASSGVAWDYEQYF	TGTGCCAGCAGTGGAGTAGCGTGGGACTACGAGCAGTACTTC
TRBD1	.	TRBV19	TRBJ1-5	CASVVSGRQGNRPQHF	TGTGCCAGTGTCGTAAGTGGGAGACAGGGGAATAGGCCCCAGCATTTT
TRBD1	.	TRBV5-4	TRBJ1-5	CASSLDRGQPQHF	TGTGCCAGCAGCCTTGACAGGGGTCAGCCCCAGCATTTT
TRBD1	.	TRBV9	TRBJ1-2	CASSGGTGVNYGYTF	TGTGCCAGCAGCGGCGGGACAGGCGTTAACTATGGCTACACCTTC
TRBD1	.	TRBV27	TRBJ2-1	CASSQTGVSSYNEQFF	TGTGCCAGCAGCCAGACAGGGGTGAGCTCCTACAATGAGCAGTTCTTC
TRBD2	.	TRBV5-1	TRBJ2-7	CASSSSGGSKPYEQYF	TGCGCCAGCAGCTCTAGCGGGGGTTCCAAGCCCTACGAGCAGTACTTC
.	.	TRBV5-1	TRBJ2-3	CASNSDTSTDTQYF	TGCGCCAGCAACTCGGACACTAGCACAGATACGCAGTATTTT
TRBD2	few	TRBV4-1	TRBJ2-1	CASSPGTSGVSSYNEQFF	TGCGCCAGCAGCCCCGGGACTAGCGGGGTAAGCTCCTACAATGAGCAGTTCTTC
TRBD1	few	TRBV30	TRBJ1-6	CAAQQGASYNSPLHF	TGTGCCGCCCAACAGGGGGCCTCTTATAATTCACCCCTCCACTTT
.	few	TRBV7-9	TRBJ1-5	CASSSLPGQPQHF	TGTGCCAGCAGCTCACTTCCGGGGCAGCCCCAGCATTTT
TRBD1	.	TRBV30	TRBJ2-7	CACHTGGTYEQYF	TGTGCCTGCCACACAGGGGGAACCTACGAGCAGTACTTC
TRBD2	.	TRBV9	TRBJ2-7	CASSKAAGLAGGEQYF	TGTGCCAGCAGCAAAGCAGCGGGACTAGCGGGAGGCGAGCAGTACTTC
TRBD1	once	TRBV28	TRBJ1-4	CASSLSGTGEKLFF	TGTGCCAGCAGTTTATCCGGGACAGGGGAAAAACTGTTTTTT
.	.	TRBV29-1	TRBJ2-1	CSVEEWALDEQFF	TGCAGCGTTGAAGAATGGGCTCTGGATGAGCAGTTCTTC
.	.	TRBV10-2	TRBJ2-7	CASSGNRVHEQYF	TGCGCCAGCAGTGGGAACAGGGTCCACGAGCAGTACTTC
.	.	TRBV11-3	TRBJ2-7	CASIQRERAAYEQYF	TGTGCCAGCATTCAGAGGGAGAGGGCGGCATACGAGCAGTACTTC
.	.	TRBV4-2	TRBJ2-6	CASSQDQGGAGANVLTF	TGTGCCAGCAGCCAAGATCAGGGTGGGGCTGGGGCCAACGTCCTGACTTTC
TRBD2	few	TRBV6-1	TRBJ2-3	CASSELAGALDTQYF	TGTGCCAGCAGTGAACTAGCGGGGGCTTTGGATACGCAGTATTTT
.	few	TRBV4-1	TRBJ1-1	CASSQVGDTNTEAFF	TGCGCCAGCAGCCAAGTCGGCGACACGAACACTGAAGCTTTCTTT
TRBD1	.	TRBV5-4	TRBJ1-4	CASSWGTAEKLFF	TGTGCCAGCAGCTGGGGGACAGCTGAAAAACTGTTTTTT
.	.	TRBV29-1	TRBJ1-3	CSVVSHFGNTIYF	TGCAGCGTTGTTTCACATTTTGGAAACACCATATATTTT
TRBD2	.	TRBV29-1	TRBJ2-3	CSVVRGGRLASTDTQYF	TGCAGCGTTGTTAGGGGCGGGAGGCTCGCTAGCACAGATACGCAGTATTTT
.	.	TRBV27	TRBJ2-3	CASSTFRTTSPSPDTQYF	TGTGCCAGCAGCACTTTTCGGACAACTAGCCCCTCCCCAGATACGCAGTATTTT
TRBD2	.	TRBV5-1	TRBJ2-5	CASSLGLGGTVKETQYF	TGCGCCAGCAGCTTGGGGCTGGGGGGGACGGTTAAAGAGACCCAGTACTTC
.	.	TRBV6-1	TRBJ1-4	CASSERGRDEKLFF	TGTGCCAGCAGTGAAAGGGGGAGAGATGAAAAACTGTTTTTT
.	.	TRBV6-5	TRBJ2-3	CASSLTYPTDTQYF	TGTGCCAGCAGTCTCACATACCCCACAGATACGCAGTATTTT
TRBD1	.	TRBV6-6	TRBJ1-6	CASSWTGTGSPLHF	TGTGCCAGCAGTTGGACAGGGACGGGCTCACCCCTCCACTTT
.	few	TRBV11-3	TRBJ1-1	CASSLEGGGLGAEAFF	TGTGCCAGCAGCTTAGAGGGGGGGGGTCTAGGAGCTGAAGCTTTCTTT
.	.	TRBV11-2	TRBJ2-5	CASSSGETQYF	TGTGCCAGCAGCTCAGGGGAGACCCAGTACTTC
TRBD1	.	TRBV29-1	TRBJ1-2	CSVQPGQGDGYTF	TGCAGCGTTCAACCGGGACAGGGGGATGGCTACACCTTC
.	.	TRBV18	TRBJ1-2	CASSQDSDYGYTF	TGTGCCAGCTCCCAAGACAGCGACTATGGCTACACCTTC
.	.	TRBV30	TRBJ2-3	CAWSVPGVTDTQYF	TGTGCCTGGAGTGTACCGGGGGTCACAGATACGCAGTATTTT
TRBD1	few	TRBV5-1	TRBJ2-5	CASSLATGGKETQYF	TGCGCCAGCAGCTTGGCCACAGGGGGGAAAGAGACCCAGTACTTC
TRBD1	.	TRBV4-1	TRBJ2-3	CASSQETGGRTDTQYF	TGCGCCAGCAGCCAAGAGACAGGGGGAAGGACAGATACGCAGTATTTT
TRBD1	once	TRBV19	TRBJ1-2	CASSIAETGGRVYTF	TGTGCCAGTAGTATAGCCGAGACAGGGGGCCGTGTCTACACCTTC
.	.	TRBV7-9	TRBJ1-2	CASSLGRAAGYTF	TGTGCCAGCAGCTTAGGCAGGGCAGCTGGCTACACCTTC
.	.	TRBV14	TRBJ2-3	CASSHLESTDTQYF	TGTGCCAGCAGCCATCTGGAGAGCACAGATACGCAGTATTTT
.	.	TRBV7-2	TRBJ2-7	CASTDLFGGQYEQYF	TGTGCCAGCACCGACTTGTTCGGGGGGCAGTACGAGCAGTACTTC
.	.	TRBV6-5	TRBJ2-2	CASSYGGGHGELFF	TGTGCCAGCAGTTATGGGGGGGGGCACGGGGAGCTGTTTTTT
TRBD2	.	TRBV6-5	TRBJ2-7	CASRAGLADYEQYF	TGTGCCAGCAGAGCGGGACTAGCGGATTACGAGCAGTACTTC
TRBD2	.	TRBV2	TRBJ2-5	CASSESNVAGGLETQYF	TGTGCCAGCAGTGAAAGTAATGTGGCGGGGGGGCTCGAGACCCAGTACTTC
.	.	TRBV5-8	TRBJ2-3	CASSLSPRATQYF	TGTGCCAGCAGCTTGTCGCCGAGGGCGACGCAGTATTTT
.	few	TRBV7-6	TRBJ2-3	CASSGSRAQGDTQYF	TGTGCCAGCAGCGGGTCCCGGGCTCAGGGGGATACGCAGTATTTT
.	once	TRBV9	TRBJ2-5	CASSVGRGLQETQYF	TGTGCCAGCAGCGTAGGGCGGGGGCTCCAGGAGACCCAGTACTTC
TRBD2	.	TRBV28	TRBJ2-3	CASSLFREVGDTQYF	TGTGCCAGCAGTTTATTCCGGGAGGTTGGAGATACGCAGTATTTT
.	.	TRBV20-1	TRBJ2-1	CSASQGGEQFF	TGCAGTGCTTCGCAGGGGGGCGAGCAGTTCTTC
.	.	TRBV6-5	TRBJ1-3	CASSINRNGNTIYF	TGTGCCAGCAGCATTAACAGAAATGGAAACACCATATATTTT
.	.	TRBV11-2	TRBJ2-2	CASSWGQEGGDTGELFF	TGTGCCAGCAGCTGGGGACAGGAGGGGGGGGACACCGGGGAGCTGTTTTTT
.	.	TRBV30	TRBJ1-6	CAWSNQEDSPLHF	TGTGCCTGGAGTAACCAGGAGGATTCACCCCTCCACTTT
.	.	TRBV30	TRBJ2-1	CAWSRGTYNEQFF	TGTGCCTGGAGTCGGGGAACTTACAATGAGCAGTTCTTC
TRBD2	.	TRBV7-9	TRBJ2-7	CASSRTSGSYEQYF	TGTGCCAGCAGCCGGACTAGCGGTTCCTACGAGCAGTACTTC
TRBD2	.	TRBV9	TRBJ2-3	CASSAGTSGSTDTQYF	TGTGCCAGCAGCGCCGGGACTAGCGGGAGCACAGATACGCAGTATTTT